This note documents a single TCR beta chain sequence. Its binding antigen is unknown. The record has no base qualities; no much larger clone is one base away. Spanning cysteine to phenylalanine, the CDR3 consists of 14 amino acids. Just the 42-base CDR3 DNA is kept, in frame starting at base 1. In the germline V gene, CDR1 corresponds to SNHLY and CDR2 to FYNNEI. V was cut back by 2 bases and J by 3 bases, leaving a gap of 10 bases between them. This record comes from a study of T cell changes during pregnancy in multiple sclerosis (dated by TCRdb to between 2018 and 2020). Study-level background: Changes in the T cell repertoire over the course of pregnancy were examined in this study in women with multiple sclerosis.

Libraries were built with the immunoSEQ multiplex PCR assay. TCRdb's version of the immuneACCESS table is confined to in-frame rearrangements and falls short of the full clone set. An unresolved V gene accounts for under half of the shortfall where checked; the remainder is of unknown origin. The sample table contains fewer than 40,000 clones; only one count was recorded for about 92% of them. The ten most abundant clones make up over 4.5% of the sample. The chain is made from TRBV2 and TRBJ1-1; TRBD1 is a weak D gene call, 5 bases matching. The material was CD8+ T cells from peripheral blood mononuclear cells, obtained in the first trimester of pregnancy. This clonotype was obtained from a female donor with multiple sclerosis, enrolled in a pregnancy study. The DNA sequence reads TGTGCCAGCAGTGAAATCGGGGGTTACACTGAAGCTTTCTTT. Translated, this gives CASSEIGGYTEAFF.